The clone carrying this T cell receptor (beta chain) was found once. Its antigen is not known. The sample originates from a study of blood T cells in healthy people across ages. Background on the study: There was about one barcoded beta molecule captured by template switching per two T cells. Overall study findings and caveats: Correlation between TCR beta diversity and naive T cell percentage was strong.

Germline CDR1 and CDR2: SEHNR and FQNEAQ (reference sequence). This CDR3 spans 16 amino acids. V shed 2 bases and J shed 2 bases, with 15 bases lying between them. Primed by a sample-barcoded 5' primer and a J-beta primer mix, a second PCR proceeded for about 7 to 11 cycles. A single record per CDR3 protein comes from TCRdb applying MiXCR to the 5' RACE reads. The sample lists hundreds of thousands of distinct CDR3 sequences, more than 40% occurring once. Sequenced material: blood. The rearrangement uses TRBV7-9 and TRBJ1-2; D is uncertain. This clonotype was sampled from a woman in her sixties or seventies in good health. The DNA for the CDR3 is TGTGCCAGCAGCTTAAAGGGAGTAGACCTCAACTATGGCTACACCTTC. It is translated as CASSLKGVDLNYGYTF. Full variable domain (rest looked up from reference TRBV7-9 and TRBJ1-2): DTGVSQNPRHKITKRGQNVTFRCDPISEHNRLYWYRQTLGQGPEFLTYFQNEAQLEKSRLLSDRFSAERPKGSFSTLEIQRTEQGDSAMYLCASSLKGVDLNYGYTFGSGTRLTVV.